This T cell receptor beta chain was sequenced for a study of cytomegalovirus exposure and HLA in healthy donors. A multiplex PCR was run with 60 Vbeta primers and 13 Jbeta primers. This table comes from immunoSEQ multiplex PCR, and its TCRdb copy is limited to in-frame clones, with some not included. Found here are more than 140,000 clones, over 60% of them singletons; the top ten hold under 3%. Trimming removed 1 base at V and 0 bases at J, with 8 bases between. The germline CDR1 and CDR2 sequences are SGHKS and YYEKEE (reference sequence). This CDR3 spans 15 amino acids. This clone was counted between two and nine times.

This clonotype was sampled from a woman aged 30 to 39 in good health and CMV-seropositive. The V call is TRBV5-5, the J call TRBJ2-1; no reliable D call. The sequencing sample was made of PBMCs. CDR3 sequence (DNA): TGTGCCAGCAGCTTGTTGGCTGACTCCTACAATGAGCAGTTCTTC. Translating it yields CASSLLADSYNEQFF.